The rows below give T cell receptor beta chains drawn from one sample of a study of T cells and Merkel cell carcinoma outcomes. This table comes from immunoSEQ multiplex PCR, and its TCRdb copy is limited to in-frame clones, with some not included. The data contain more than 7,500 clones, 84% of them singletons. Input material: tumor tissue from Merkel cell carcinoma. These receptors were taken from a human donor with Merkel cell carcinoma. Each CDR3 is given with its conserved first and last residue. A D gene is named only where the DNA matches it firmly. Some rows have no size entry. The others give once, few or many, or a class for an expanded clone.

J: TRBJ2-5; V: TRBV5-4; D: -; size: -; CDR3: CASSSRRETQYF
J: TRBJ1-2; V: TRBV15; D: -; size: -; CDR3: CATSRGVSGYTF
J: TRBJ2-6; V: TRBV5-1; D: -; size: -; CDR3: CASSLDWIGANVLTF
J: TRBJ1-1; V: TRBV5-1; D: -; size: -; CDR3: CASSLEAGTTEAFF
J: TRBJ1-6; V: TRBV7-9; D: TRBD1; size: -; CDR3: CASSSAGTGAHSSPLHF
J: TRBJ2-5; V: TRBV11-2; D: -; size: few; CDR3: CASSSNRINEETQYF
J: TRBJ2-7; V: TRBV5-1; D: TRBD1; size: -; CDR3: CASSFLGQGNYEQYF
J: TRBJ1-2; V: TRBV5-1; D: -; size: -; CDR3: CASSLSTGVANYGYTF
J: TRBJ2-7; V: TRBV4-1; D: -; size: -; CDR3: CASSQESPGVLDEQYF
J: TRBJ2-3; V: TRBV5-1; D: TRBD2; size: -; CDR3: CASSSGTSADTQYF
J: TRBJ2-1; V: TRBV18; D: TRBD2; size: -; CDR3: CASSLGLAGRDNEQFF
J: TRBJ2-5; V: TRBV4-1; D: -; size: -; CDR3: CASSQGLRETQYF
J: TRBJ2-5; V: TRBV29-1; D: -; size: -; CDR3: CSVRAATRETQYF
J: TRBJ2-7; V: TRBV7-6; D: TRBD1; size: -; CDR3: CASTSGTGGREQYF
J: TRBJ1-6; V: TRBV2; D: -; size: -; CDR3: CASTGTDDSPLHF
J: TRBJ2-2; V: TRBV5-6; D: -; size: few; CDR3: CASSSDGVTGELFF
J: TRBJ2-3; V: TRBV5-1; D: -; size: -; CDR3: CASSHYPLSGDVPDTQYF
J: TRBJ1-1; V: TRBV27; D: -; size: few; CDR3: CASSSPSPRNTEAFF
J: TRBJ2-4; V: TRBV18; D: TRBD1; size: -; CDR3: CASSPERAGGAPIQYF
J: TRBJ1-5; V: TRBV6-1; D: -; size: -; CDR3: CASSEAWEPQHF
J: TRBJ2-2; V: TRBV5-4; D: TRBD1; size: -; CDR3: CASSTGQGTNTGELFF
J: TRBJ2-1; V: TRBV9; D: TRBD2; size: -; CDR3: CASGDPGTSGGLSYNEQFF
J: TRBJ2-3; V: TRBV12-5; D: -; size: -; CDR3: CASGLVRGTDTQYF
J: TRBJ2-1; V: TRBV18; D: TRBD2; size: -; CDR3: CASSPLPSGDNEQFF
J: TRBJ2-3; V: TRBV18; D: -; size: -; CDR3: CASSPVGGAQYF
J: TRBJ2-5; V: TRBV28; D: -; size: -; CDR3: CASSSQALRETQYF
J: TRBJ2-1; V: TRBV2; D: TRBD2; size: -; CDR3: CASTPPISGGEQFF
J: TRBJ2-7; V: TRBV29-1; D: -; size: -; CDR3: CSVVLGQRSSYEQYF
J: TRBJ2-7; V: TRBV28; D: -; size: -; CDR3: CASSNPGHPYEQYF
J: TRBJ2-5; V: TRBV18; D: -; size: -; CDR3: CASSPPSGAQETQYF
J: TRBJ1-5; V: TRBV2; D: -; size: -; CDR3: CASSVDSGYQPQHF
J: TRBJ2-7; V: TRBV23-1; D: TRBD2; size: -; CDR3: CASSTSGTSRHEQYF
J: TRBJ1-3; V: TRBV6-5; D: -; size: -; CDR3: CASGNAAGNTIYF
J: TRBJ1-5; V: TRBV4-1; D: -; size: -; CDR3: CASSQDPGQPQHF
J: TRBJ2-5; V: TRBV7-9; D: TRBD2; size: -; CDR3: CASSSGLAGAAETQYF
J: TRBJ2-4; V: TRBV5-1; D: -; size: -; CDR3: CASSSVGMGDIQYF
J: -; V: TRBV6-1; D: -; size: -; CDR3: CASSDPQPQYF
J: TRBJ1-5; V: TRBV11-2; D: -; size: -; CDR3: CASSLAGSQPQHF
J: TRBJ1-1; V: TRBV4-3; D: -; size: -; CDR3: CASSRTTEYTEAFF
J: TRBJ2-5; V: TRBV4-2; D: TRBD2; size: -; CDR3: CASSQDLAGGDETQYF
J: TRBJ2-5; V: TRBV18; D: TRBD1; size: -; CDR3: CASSRDRGQETQYF
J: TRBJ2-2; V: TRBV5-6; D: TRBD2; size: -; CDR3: CATKQRGGTGELFF
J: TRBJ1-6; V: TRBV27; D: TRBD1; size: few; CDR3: CASSLLRGALHF
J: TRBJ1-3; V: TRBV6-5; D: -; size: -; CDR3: CASSADGGNTIYF
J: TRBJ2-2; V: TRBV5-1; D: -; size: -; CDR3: CASSYTGELFF
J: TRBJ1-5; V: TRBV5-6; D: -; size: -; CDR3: CASSLAINQPQHF
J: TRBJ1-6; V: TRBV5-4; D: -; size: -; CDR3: CASSGQGSYNSPLHF
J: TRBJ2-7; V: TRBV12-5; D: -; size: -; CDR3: CASGLGRTGGEQYF
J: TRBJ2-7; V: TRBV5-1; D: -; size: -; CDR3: CASSLGSYYEQYF
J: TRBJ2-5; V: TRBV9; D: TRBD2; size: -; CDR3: CASSVEGGGARETQYF
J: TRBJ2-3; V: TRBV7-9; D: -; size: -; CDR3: CASSPTGTDTQYF